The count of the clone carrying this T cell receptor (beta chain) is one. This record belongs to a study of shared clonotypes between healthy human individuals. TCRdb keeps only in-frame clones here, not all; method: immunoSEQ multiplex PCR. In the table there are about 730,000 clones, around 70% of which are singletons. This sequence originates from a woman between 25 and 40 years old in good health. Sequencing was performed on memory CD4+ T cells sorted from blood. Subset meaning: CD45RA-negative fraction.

The CDR3 bases are TGTGCCAGCAGTTCCCCCTCGCGGGTGGACTACGAGCAGTACTTC. This encodes CASSSPSRVDYEQYF. The chain joins TRBV27 to TRBJ2-7; D is perhaps TRBD2 (5 bases). The CDR3 runs 15 residues. With 4 bases removed from V and 3 bases from J, the gap between germline ends came to 16 bases. Germline V gives CDR1 MNHEY, CDR2 SMNVEV (reference sequence).